The next 21 T cell receptor beta chains were all read from a single sample in a study of shared clonotypes between healthy human individuals. Naive CD8 cells were CD45RO-negative, positively selected for CCR7, excluding terminally differentiated effector memory CD45RA+ cells. Generated by immunoSEQ multiplex PCR, the TCRdb table keeps only in-frame clones and is missing some. Found here are a few million clones, 80% to 95% of them singletons; the top ten hold roughly 1.7%. Sequenced: naive CD8+ T cells from PBMCs. The receptors come from a man between 18 and 35 years old in good health. Some clones in this sample may be carry-over from other donors' samples.

The chain recombines TRBV28 with TRBJ2-7; TRBD2 agrees at 11 bases. V shed 8 bases, J shed 4 bases, and the junction held 13 bases outside the gene matches. CDR1 and CDR2 (germline): MDHEN, SYDVKM. This CDR3 is built from 16 residues. CDR3 residues: CASLTTWTSGLYEQYF. The CDR3 nucleotides are TGTGCCAGCCTCACCACTTGGACTAGCGGGCTGTACGAGCAGTACTTC. The full variable domain, in which reference TRBV28 and TRBJ2-7 provide the parts outside the CDR3, is DVKVTQSSRYLVKRTGEKVFLECVQDMDHENMFWYRQDPGLGLRLIYFSYDVKMKEKGDIPEGYSVSREKKERFSLILESASTNQTSMYLCASLTTWTSGLYEQYFGPGTRLTVT.

This chain uses TRBV5-5 with TRBJ1-1; D remains unclear. Per the germline V gene, CDR1 is SGHKS and CDR2 is YYEKEE (reference sequence). Trimming took 2 bases from V and 1 from J, leaving 6 bases between them. The CDR3 runs 13 residues. In DNA, the CDR3 is TGTGCCAGCAGCTTAAAGGGGAACACTGAAGCTTTCTTT. This codes for CASSLKGNTEAFF.

The chain combines TRBV6-6 with TRBJ2-5; D is unresolved. Germline loops: CDR1 MNHNY, CDR2 SVGAGI (reference sequence). V was trimmed by 0 bases and J by 1 base, leaving 12 bases between them. CDR3 length equals 16 residues. CDR3 coding DNA: TGTGCCAGCAGTTACTCGAGGTGGACCTTCCAAGAGACCCAGTACTTC. It encodes CASSYSRWTFQETQYF.

The chain carries TRBV10-1 and TRBJ2-7; a possible D gene is TRBD2 (6 bases). Looked up from germline, CDR1 is WNHNN and CDR2 is SYGVQD (reference sequence). V dropped 0 bases and J dropped 7 bases, with 16 bases sitting between them. The length of the CDR3 is 15 residues. The CDR3 bases are TGCGCCAGCAGTGAGTCCGGGAGAATGGTAGTTGAGCAGTACTTC. Its protein is CASSESGRMVVEQYF.

Regarding this clone: Other DNA sequences within the sample encode an identical CDR3. This chain uses TRBV7-9 with TRBJ2-7, with 7 bases aligning to TRBD1. Germline V gene sequence: CDR1 SEHNR, CDR2 FQNEAQ (reference sequence). V lost 4 bases to trimming and J lost 5 bases; unmatched junction nucleotides: 5. This CDR3 spans 13 amino acids. The CDR3 bases are TGTGCCAGCAGCTCAAGACAGGGCCACGAGCAGTACTTC. Translation: CASSSRQGHEQYF.

The chain couples TRBV29-1 to TRBJ1-2, with TRBD1 as a possible D gene (5 bases). V dropped 3 bases and J dropped 1 base, with 15 bases sitting between them. The CDR3 runs 15 residues. Germline lookup yields CDR1 SQVTM and CDR2 ANQGSEA. For the CDR3, the DNA is TGCAGCGTTGAGGGGCGGATCCCTTTTAACTATGGCTACACCTTC. Its protein product is CSVEGRIPFNYGYTF.

The rearrangement uses TRBV30 and TRBJ2-3, with 8 bases lining up with TRBD2. Germline assignment: CDR1 GTSNPN and CDR2 SVGIG (reference sequence). V shed 3 bases, J shed 6 bases, and the junction held 5 bases outside the gene matches. The CDR3 runs to 13 residues. The CDR3 reads CAWSVKRGDTQYF. The CDR3 bases are TGTGCCTGGAGCGTCAAGCGGGGGGATACGCAGTATTTT.

This clone was seen once. Other DNA sequences in this specimen translate into the identical CDR3. The rearrangement uses TRBV6-5 and TRBJ2-1; TRBD2 aligns across 8 bases. Germline V lookup: CDR1 MNHEY, CDR2 SVGAGI. V shed 0 bases, J shed 2 bases, and the junction held 3 bases outside the gene matches. The length of the CDR3 is 16 residues. The CDR3 protein is CASSYSSGGTYNEQFF. In DNA form, the CDR3 reads TGTGCCAGCAGTTACTCCAGCGGGGGAACCTACAATGAGCAGTTCTTC.

This rearrangement joins TRBV14 to TRBJ1-6, with TRBD1 as a possible D gene (5 bases). Looked up from germline, CDR1 is SGHDN and CDR2 is FVKESK. V was pared by 3 bases and J by 10 bases, with 16 bases between. This CDR3 has 15 residues. This chain's CDR3 is CASSQGVRGDSPLHF. The CDR3 region has the DNA TGTGCCAGCAGCCAGGGGGTCAGAGGGGACTCACCCCTCCACTTT.

The count of this clone is one. The chain employs TRBV5-1 and TRBJ2-7, with 8 positions matching TRBD2. The CDR3 sequence is 15 residues long. The germline gives CDR1 SGHRS, CDR2 YFSETQ. V lost 0 bases and J lost 3; bases outside the gene matches: 5. The CDR3 reads CASSLALSGSYEQYF. The DNA for the CDR3 is TGCGCCAGCAGCTTGGCCTTGAGCGGGAGCTACGAGCAGTACTTC. The full variable domain, in which reference TRBV5-1 and TRBJ2-7 provide the parts outside the CDR3, is KAGVTQTPRYLIKTRGQQVTLSCSPISGHRSVSWYQQTPGQGLQFLFEYFSETQRNKGNFPGRFSGRQFSNSRSEMNVSTLELGDSALYLCASSLALSGSYEQYFGPGTRLTVT.

The CDR3 spells CASSLSGGSTGELFF. The DNA of the CDR3 is TGTGCCAGCAGCCTGTCGGGAGGAAGTACCGGGGAGCTGTTTTTT. The chain uses TRBV4-2 and TRBJ2-2; 7 nucleotides match TRBD2. The germline V gene encodes CDR1 LGHNA and CDR2 YNFKEQ. The CDR3 length is 15 residues. After removal of 4 bases from V and 5 bases from J, the junction contained 7 bases not matched to a gene.

V and J are TRBV18 and TRBJ1-3; D unresolved. The CDR3 is made up of 15 amino acids. Trimming cost V 2 bases and J 8 bases, with 16 bases left between them. Germline lookup yields CDR1 KGHSH and CDR2 LQKENI. CDR3 region: CASSPTERIGDTIYF. CDR3 DNA: TGTGCCAGCTCACCAACTGAGAGGATAGGAGACACCATATATTTT. The full variable domain, rest sourced from reference TRBV18 and TRBJ1-3, is NAGVMQNPRHLVRRRGQEARLRCSPMKGHSHVYWYRQLPEEGLKFMVYLQKENIIDESGMPKERFSAEFPKEGPSILRIQQVVRGDSAAYFCASSPTERIGDTIYFGEGSWLTVV.

The V gene is TRBV29-1, the J gene TRBJ2-7; 7 nucleotides match TRBD1. Germline values: CDR1 SQVTM, CDR2 ANQGSEA. The CDR3 has 16 residues. V was pared by 6 bases and J by 0 bases, with 14 bases of the junction left unmatched. CDR3 region: CSVIWLGTETSYEQYF. CDR3 DNA: TGCAGCGTCATATGGCTCGGGACAGAGACCTCCTACGAGCAGTACTTC.

The chain uses TRBV7-2 and TRBJ2-2; tentative D call: TRBD2 (5 bases). This CDR3 has 13 residues. The germline CDR1 and CDR2 sequences are SGHTA and FQGNSA. Trimming pared 1 base from V and 6 bases from J, leaving 6 bases between. The CDR3 here is CASSLVGAGELFF. CDR3 nucleotide sequence: TGTGCCAGCAGCTTAGTCGGGGCCGGGGAGCTGTTTTTT.

The chain is built from TRBV9 and TRBJ1-2; 8 bases align to TRBD1. The J segment lost 0 bases and the V segment lost 0 bases, leaving 1 base of the junction unmatched. This CDR3 spans 15 amino acids. Germline V gives CDR1 SGDLS, CDR2 YYNGEE. The chain's CDR3 is CASSVGDRSNYGYTF. CDR3 DNA sequence: TGTGCCAGCAGCGTAGGGGACAGGTCTAACTATGGCTACACCTTC.

The chain links TRBV10-3 to TRBJ2-7; TRBD2 aligns across 7 bases. The germline gives CDR1 ENHRY, CDR2 SYGVKD. The trim removed 1 base at V and 3 bases at J, leaving 18 bases unmatched. The CDR3 runs to 19 residues. DNA for the CDR3: TGTGCCATCAGTGAGTGGGCCACAAACGCTGGCGGGAGTAACTACGAGCAGTACTTC. It translates to CAISEWATNAGGSNYEQYF.

This chain uses TRBV29-1 with TRBJ2-2, with D tentatively TRBD1 (6 bases). The CDR3 extends over 13 amino acids. Germline V gene lookup returns CDR1 SQVTM and CDR2 ANQGSEA. The CDR3 region is CGARTANTGELFF. The CDR3 nucleotides are TGCGGAGCCCGGACAGCTAACACCGGGGAGCTGTTTTTT.

This clone appeared a single time. The V gene is TRBV15, the J gene TRBJ2-7; D unclear. CDR1 and CDR2 (germline): LNHNV, YYDKDF (reference sequence). This CDR3 has 13 amino acids. V shed 3 bases and J shed 0 bases, with 6 bases lying between them. The CDR3, as DNA: TGTGCCACCAGCAGGACTGACTCCTACGAGCAGTACTTC. This translates into CATSRTDSYEQYF.

This clone was observed a single time. This chain links TRBV19 with TRBJ1-5; D unclear. Per germline, CDR1 LNHDA and CDR2 SQIVND (reference sequence). The CDR3 extends over 14 amino acids. V dropped 3 bases and J dropped 7 bases, with 13 bases sitting between them. The CDR3 here is CASSIFDGNQPQHF. In DNA, the CDR3 is TGTGCCAGTAGTATTTTTGACGGGAACCAGCCCCAGCATTTT.

This chain links TRBV7-2 with TRBJ2-5; 8 bases map to TRBD2. The germline V gene has CDR1 SGHTA and CDR2 FQGNSA. The CDR3 loop spans 15 amino acids. The ends lost 1 base at V and 5 bases at J; junction bases unmatched: 6. The CDR3 DNA reads TGTGCCAGCAGCTTAGGGGCGGGAGGCGGTGAGACCCAGTACTTC. It encodes CASSLGAGGGETQYF.

This chain joins TRBV4-3 and TRBJ2-1; no reliable D call. Trimming shortened V by 0 bases and J by 0 bases, and 9 bases separated the two germline ends. CDR3 length: 16 amino acids. Germline V gene sequence: CDR1 LGHNA, CDR2 YSLEER. The CDR3: CASSQDLSISYNEQFF. CDR3 nucleotides: TGCGCCAGCAGCCAAGATCTGAGCATCTCCTACAATGAGCAGTTCTTC.